This T cell receptor beta chain was sequenced during a study of T cells after yellow fever vaccination. Findings of the study overall: The appearance of a small share of clonotypes in both CD4 and CD8 compartments was observed. Boosting was followed by the reappearance of most primary-vaccination clones (approximately 95% CD4, 88% CD8).

TCR cDNA, made by 5'RACE template switching, carried an added universal primer site and UMIs. Via MiXCR, TCRdb re-called the 5' RACE reads, giving one row per CDR3 protein. The sample shows some 670,000 distinct CDR3 sequences, 10% to 15% of them seen only once. CDR1 is DFQATT, CDR2 SNEGSKA, per germline (reference sequence). V lost 5 bases, J lost 3 bases, and 5 bases stayed unmatched. The CDR3 spans 13 residues. This clonotype was recorded a few times. Its antigen is unknown. The sequenced sample was PBMCs, obtained on the day of the yellow fever booster vaccination. The chain carries TRBV20-1 and TRBJ2-5; 8 nucleotides align to TRBD1. The TCR sequence derives from a young man who received the YFV17D yellow fever vaccine. This CDR3 is CSAPGGGEETQYF. The CDR3, as DNA: TGCAGTGCTCCAGGGGGCGGTGAAGAGACCCAGTACTTC.